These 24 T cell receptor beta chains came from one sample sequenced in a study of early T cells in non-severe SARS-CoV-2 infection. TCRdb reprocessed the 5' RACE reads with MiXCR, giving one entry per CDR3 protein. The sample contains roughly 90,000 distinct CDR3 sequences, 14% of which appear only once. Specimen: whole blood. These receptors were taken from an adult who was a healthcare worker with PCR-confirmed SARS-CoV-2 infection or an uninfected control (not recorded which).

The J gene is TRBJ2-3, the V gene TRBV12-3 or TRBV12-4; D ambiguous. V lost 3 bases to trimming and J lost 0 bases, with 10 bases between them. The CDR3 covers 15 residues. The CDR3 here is CASSFGQASTDTQYF. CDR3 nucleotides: TGTGCCAGCAGTTTCGGGCAGGCTAGCACAGATACGCAGTATTTT.

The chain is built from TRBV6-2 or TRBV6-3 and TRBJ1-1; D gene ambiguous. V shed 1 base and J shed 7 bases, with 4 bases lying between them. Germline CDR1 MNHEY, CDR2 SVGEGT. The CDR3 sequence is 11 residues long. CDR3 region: CASSYYSEAFF. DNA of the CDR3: TGTGCCAGCAGTTACTATAGTGAAGCTTTCTTT.

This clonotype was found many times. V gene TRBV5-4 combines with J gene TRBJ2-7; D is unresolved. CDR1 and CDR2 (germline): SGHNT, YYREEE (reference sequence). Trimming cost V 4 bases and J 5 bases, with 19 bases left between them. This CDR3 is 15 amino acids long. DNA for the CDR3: TGTGCCAGCAGCCCCCCACGAGCAGGCCTGGACGAGCAGTACTTC. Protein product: CASSPPRAGLDEQYF.

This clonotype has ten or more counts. The CDR3 region is CASSYTSGSPAFF. For the CDR3, the DNA is TGTGCCAGCAGCTACACCTCAGGCTCTCCAGCTTTCTTT. The chain links TRBV6-2 or TRBV6-3 to TRBJ1-1; no definite D call. The CDR3 is 13 amino acids. The germline V and J ends were trimmed by 6 bases and 10 bases, with 18 bases remaining between them. CDR1 is MNHEY and CDR2 is SVGEGT in the germline V gene.

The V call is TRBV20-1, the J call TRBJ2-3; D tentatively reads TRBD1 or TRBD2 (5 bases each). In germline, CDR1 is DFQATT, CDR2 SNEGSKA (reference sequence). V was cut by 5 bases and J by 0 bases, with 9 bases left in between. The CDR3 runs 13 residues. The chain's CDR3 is CSAGGTSTDTQYF. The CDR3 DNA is TGCAGTGCTGGGGGAACTAGCACAGATACGCAGTATTTT.

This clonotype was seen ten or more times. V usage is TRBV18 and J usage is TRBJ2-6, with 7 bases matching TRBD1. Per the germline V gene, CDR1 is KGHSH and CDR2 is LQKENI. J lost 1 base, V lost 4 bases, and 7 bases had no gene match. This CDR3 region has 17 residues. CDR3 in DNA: TGTGCCAGCTCACTACAGGGGCCCGTTTCTGGGGCCAACGTCCTGACTTTC. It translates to CASSLQGPVSGANVLTF.

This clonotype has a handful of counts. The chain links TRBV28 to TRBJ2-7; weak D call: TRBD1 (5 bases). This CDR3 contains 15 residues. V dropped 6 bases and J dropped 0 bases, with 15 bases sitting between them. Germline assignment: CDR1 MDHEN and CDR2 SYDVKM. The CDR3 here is CASRRKDTSSYEQYF. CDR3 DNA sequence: TGTGCCAGCAGACGCAAGGACACGAGCTCCTACGAGCAGTACTTC. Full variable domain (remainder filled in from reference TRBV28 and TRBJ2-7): DVKVTQSSRYLVKRTGEKVFLECVQDMDHENMFWYRQDPGLGLRLIYFSYDVKMKEKGDIPEGYSVSREKKERFSLILESASTNQTSMYLCASRRKDTSSYEQYFGPGTRLTVT.

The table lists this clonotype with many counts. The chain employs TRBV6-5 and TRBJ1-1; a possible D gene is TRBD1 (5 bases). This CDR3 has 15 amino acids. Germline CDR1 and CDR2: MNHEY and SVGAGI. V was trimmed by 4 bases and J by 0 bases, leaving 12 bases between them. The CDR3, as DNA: TGTGCCAGCAGTTGGCTCAGGGCCATGAACACTGAAGCTTTCTTT. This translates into CASSWLRAMNTEAFF.

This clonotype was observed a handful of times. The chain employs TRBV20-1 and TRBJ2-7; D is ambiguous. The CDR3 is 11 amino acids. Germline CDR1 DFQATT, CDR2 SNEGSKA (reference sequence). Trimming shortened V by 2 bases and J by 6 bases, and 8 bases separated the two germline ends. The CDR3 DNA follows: TGCAGTGCTAGATCCGGGTTCGAGCAGTACTTC. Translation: CSARSGFEQYF.

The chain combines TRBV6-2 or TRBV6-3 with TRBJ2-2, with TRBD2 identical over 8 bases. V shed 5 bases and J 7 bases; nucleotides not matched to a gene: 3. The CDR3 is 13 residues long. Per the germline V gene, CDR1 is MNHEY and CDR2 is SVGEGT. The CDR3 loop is CASSRLANGELFF. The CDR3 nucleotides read TGTGCCAGCAGTCGACTAGCGAACGGGGAGCTGTTTTTT.

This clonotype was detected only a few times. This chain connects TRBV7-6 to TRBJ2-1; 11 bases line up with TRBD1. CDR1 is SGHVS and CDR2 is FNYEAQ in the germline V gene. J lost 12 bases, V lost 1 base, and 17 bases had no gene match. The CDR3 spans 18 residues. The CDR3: CASSLVAVGQGASQGQFF. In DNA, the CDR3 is TGTGCCAGCAGCTTAGTAGCCGTCGGACAGGGGGCGTCACAGGGGCAGTTCTTC.

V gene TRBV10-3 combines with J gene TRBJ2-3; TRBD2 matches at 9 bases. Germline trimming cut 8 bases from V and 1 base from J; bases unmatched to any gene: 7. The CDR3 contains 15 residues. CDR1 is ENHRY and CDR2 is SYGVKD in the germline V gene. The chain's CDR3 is CAIGASGDRTDTQYF. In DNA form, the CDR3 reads TGTGCCATCGGGGCTAGCGGGGACCGCACAGATACGCAGTATTTT.

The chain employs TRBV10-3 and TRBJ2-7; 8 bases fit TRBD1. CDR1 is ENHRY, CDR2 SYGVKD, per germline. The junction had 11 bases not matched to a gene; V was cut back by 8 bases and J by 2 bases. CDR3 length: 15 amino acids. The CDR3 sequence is CAIRQGTGGTYEQYF. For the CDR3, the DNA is TGTGCCATCCGACAAGGGACAGGAGGAACCTACGAGCAGTACTTC.

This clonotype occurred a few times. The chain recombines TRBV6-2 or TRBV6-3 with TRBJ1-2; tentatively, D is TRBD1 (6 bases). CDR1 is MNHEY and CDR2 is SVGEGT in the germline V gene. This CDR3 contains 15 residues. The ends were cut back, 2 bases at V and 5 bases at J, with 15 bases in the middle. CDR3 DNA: TGTGCCAGCAGTTACCCCGGACAGAACCTATATGGCTACACCTTC. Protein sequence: CASSYPGQNLYGYTF.

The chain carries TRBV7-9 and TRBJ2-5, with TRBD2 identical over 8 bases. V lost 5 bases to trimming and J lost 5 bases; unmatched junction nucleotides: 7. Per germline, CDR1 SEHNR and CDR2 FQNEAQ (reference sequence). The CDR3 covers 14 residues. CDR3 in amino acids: CASSDTGGPETQYF. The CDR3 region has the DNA TGTGCCAGCAGCGATACGGGGGGGCCGGAGACCCAGTACTTC.

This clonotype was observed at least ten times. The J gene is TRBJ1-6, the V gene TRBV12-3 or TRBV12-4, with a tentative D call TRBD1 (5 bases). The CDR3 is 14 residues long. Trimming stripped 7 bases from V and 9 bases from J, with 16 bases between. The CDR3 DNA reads TGTGCCAGCACTTTGAACGGGGGTTTTTCACCCCTCCACTTT. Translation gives CASTLNGGFSPLHF.

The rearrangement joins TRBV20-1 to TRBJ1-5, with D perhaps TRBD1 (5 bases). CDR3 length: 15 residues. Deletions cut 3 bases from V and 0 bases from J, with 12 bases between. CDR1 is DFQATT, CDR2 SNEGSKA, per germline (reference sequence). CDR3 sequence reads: CSARGDLYSNQPQHF. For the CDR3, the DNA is TGCAGTGCTAGGGGGGATCTTTATAGCAATCAGCCCCAGCATTTT.

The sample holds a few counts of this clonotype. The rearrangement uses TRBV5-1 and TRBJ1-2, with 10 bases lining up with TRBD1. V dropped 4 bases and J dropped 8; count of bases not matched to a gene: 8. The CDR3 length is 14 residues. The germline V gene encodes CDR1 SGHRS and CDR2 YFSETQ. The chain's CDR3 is CASSPLDRGQGYTF. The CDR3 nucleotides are TGCGCCAGCAGCCCCTTAGACAGGGGGCAAGGCTACACCTTC.

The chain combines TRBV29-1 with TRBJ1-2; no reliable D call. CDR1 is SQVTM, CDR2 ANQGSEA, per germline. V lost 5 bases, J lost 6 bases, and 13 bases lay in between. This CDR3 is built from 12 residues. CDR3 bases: TGCAGCGTTAGGAACCTCCCGGATGGCTACACCTTC. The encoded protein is CSVRNLPDGYTF.

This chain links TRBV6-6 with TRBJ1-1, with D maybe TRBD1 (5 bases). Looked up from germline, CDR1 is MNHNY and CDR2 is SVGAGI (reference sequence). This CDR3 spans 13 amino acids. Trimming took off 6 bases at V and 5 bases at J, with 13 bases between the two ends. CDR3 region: CASRAGEGTEAFF. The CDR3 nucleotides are TGTGCCAGCAGGGCGGGGGAAGGGACTGAAGCTTTCTTT.

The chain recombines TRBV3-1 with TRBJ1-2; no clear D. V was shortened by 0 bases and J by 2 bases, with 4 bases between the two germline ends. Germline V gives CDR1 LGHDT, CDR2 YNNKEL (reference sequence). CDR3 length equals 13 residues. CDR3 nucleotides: TGTGCCAGCAGCCAAGATGTGAACTATGGCTACACCTTC. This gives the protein CASSQDVNYGYTF. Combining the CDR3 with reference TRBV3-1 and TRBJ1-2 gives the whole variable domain DTAVSQTPKYLVTQMGNDKSIKCEQNLGHDTMYWYKQDSKKFLKIMFSYNNKELIINETVPNRFSPKSPDKAHLNLHINSLELGDSAVYFCASSQDVNYGYTFGSGTRLTVV.

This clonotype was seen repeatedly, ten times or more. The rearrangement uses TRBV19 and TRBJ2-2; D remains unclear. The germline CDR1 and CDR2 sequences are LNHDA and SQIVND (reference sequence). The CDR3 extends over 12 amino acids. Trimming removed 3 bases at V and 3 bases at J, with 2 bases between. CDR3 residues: CASSMDTGELFF. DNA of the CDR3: TGTGCCAGTAGTATGGACACCGGGGAGCTGTTTTTT.

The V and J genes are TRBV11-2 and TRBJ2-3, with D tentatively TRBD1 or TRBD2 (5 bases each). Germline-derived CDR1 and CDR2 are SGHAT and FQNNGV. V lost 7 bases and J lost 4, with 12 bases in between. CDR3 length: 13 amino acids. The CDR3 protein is CASKLGEPDTQYF. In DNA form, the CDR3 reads TGTGCCAGCAAGTTGGGGGAACCAGATACGCAGTATTTT.

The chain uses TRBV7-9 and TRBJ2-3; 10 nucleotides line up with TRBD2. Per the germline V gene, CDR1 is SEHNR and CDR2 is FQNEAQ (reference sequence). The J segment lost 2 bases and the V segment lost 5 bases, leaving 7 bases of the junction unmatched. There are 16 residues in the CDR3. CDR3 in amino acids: CASSAVSGGHTDTQYF. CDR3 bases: TGTGCCAGCAGCGCCGTTAGCGGGGGGCACACAGATACGCAGTATTTT.